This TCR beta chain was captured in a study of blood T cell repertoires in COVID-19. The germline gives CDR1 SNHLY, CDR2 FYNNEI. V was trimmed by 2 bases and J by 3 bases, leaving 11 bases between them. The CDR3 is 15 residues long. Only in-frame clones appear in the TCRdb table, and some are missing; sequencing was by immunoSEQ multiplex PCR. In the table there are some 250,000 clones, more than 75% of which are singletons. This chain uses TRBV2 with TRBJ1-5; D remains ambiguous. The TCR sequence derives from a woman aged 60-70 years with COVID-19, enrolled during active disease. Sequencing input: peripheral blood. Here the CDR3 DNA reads TGTGCCAGCAGTGAATTCCAGTCCCACAATCAGCCCCAGCATTTT. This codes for CASSEFQSHNQPQHF.